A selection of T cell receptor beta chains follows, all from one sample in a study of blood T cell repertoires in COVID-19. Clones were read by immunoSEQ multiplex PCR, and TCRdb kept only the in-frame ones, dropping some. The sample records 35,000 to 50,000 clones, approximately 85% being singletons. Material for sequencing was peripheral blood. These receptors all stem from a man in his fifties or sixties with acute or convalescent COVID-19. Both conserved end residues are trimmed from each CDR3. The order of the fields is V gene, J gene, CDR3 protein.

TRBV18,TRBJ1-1,ASSPRSLYTEAF
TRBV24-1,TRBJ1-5,ATSGTGANQPQH
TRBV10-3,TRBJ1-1,AISEVPGGSTEAF
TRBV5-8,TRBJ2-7,ASSRRTGEFRPYEQY
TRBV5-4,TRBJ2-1,ASSLTTGRTYNEQF
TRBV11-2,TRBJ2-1,ASRREGTGWNEQF
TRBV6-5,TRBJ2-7,ASMRGYEQY
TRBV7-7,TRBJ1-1,ASSRSPGTEAF
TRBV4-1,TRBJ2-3,ASSQERAGNTDTQY
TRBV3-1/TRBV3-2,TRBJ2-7,ASSQRDYEQY
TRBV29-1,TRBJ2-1,SVVTPGGGRGYNEQF
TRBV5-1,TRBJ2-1,ASSTIAPNEQF
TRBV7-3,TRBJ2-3,ASSLGGGVTDTQY
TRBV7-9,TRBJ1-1,ASSSLGGEAF
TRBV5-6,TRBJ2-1,ASSLAGATYNEQF
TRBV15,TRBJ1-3,ATSRENYRGQTGNTIY
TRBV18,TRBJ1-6,ASSPRAGDSPLH
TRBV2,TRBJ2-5,ASRRGTVQETQY
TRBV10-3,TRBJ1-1,AISPGTGAQYAF
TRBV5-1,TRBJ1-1,ASSYRGAGTEAF
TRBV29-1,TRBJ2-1,SVGAGKDEQF
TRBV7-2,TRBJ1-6,ASSLGPGMAGSTPLH
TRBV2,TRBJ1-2,ASSDRTVNYGYT
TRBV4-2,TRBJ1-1,ASSQERQAPQGSEAF
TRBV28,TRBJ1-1,ASSRRPRDTEAF
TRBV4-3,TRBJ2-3,ASSQDPAWTVADTQY
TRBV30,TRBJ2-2,AWSRGRDAGELF
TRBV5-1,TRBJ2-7,ASSSLRQVSYEQY
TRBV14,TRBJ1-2,ASSPTLAVHGYT
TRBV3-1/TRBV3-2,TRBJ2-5,ASSQELEKETQY
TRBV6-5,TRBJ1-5,ASSSRGGNQPQH
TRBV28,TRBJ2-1,ASSLDRDYNEQF
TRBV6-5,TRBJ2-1,ASTAGEVSEQF
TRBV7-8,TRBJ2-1,ASSPRVYNEQF
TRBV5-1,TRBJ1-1,ASSTGGARGEAF
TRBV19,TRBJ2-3,ASSIGGGLTDTQY
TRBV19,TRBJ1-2,AIRRTGGNYGYT
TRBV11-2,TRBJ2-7,ASSSGLAGVYEQY
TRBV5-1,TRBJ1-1,ASSLGGPTEAF
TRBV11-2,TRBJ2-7,ASSSPEAYDYEQY
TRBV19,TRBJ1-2,ASMTGGHFGYT
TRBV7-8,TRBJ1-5,ASSSRDINSNQPQH
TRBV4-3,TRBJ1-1,ASSPTGGQIEAF
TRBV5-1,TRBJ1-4,ASSLAPGGNDEKLF
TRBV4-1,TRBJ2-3,ASSLSYSGTNTDTQY
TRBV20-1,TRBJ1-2,SARTDGYT
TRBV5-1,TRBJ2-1,ASSSLDRGEQF
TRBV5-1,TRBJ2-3,ASSTGASGRGYTQY